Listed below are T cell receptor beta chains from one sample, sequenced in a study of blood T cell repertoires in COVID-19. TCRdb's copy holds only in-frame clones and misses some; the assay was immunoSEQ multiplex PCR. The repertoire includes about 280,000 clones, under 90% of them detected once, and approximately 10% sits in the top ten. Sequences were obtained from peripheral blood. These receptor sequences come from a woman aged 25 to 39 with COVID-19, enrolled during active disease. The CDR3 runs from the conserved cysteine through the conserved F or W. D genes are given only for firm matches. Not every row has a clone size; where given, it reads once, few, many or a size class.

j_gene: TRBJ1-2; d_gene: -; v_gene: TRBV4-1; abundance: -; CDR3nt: TGCGCCAGCAGCGGGGGGGACCTTGGCTACACCTTC; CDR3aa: CASSGGDLGYTF
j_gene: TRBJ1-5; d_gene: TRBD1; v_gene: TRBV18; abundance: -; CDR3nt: TGTGCCAGCTCACGACTTGACAGGGAGGCCCAGCCCCAGCATTTT; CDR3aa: CASSRLDREAQPQHF
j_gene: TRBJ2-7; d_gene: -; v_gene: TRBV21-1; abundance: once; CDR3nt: TGTGCCAGCAGGGCGGGGGCGCAGCCCGAGCAGTACTTC; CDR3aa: CASRAGAQPEQYF
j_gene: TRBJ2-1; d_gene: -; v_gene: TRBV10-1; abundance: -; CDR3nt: TGCGCCAGCAGTATCTCCAGGGGGGCTAGGAATGAGCAGTTCTTC; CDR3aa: CASSISRGARNEQFF
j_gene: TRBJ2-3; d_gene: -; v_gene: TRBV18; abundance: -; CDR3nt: TGTGCCAGCTCACCATCATCAAACACAGATACGCAGTATTTT; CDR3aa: CASSPSSNTDTQYF
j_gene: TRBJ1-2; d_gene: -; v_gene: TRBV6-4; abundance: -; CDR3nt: TGTGCCAGCAGTAGTGTCGGCCAGGGGCATGGCTACACCTTC; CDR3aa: CASSSVGQGHGYTF
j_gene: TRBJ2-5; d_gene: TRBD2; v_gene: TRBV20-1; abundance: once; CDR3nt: TGCAGTGCTAGTGCTAGCGGAGAACTCCAAGAGACCCAGTACTTC; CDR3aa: CSASASGELQETQYF
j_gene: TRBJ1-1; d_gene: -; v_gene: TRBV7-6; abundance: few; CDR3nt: TGTGCCAGCAGCGTCCAGGGTGGCACTGAAGCTTTCTTT; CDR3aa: CASSVQGGTEAFF
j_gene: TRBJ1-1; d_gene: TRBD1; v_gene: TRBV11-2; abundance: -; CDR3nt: TGTGCCAGCAGCCGTAGGGTTGTGGGACAGGCGAACACTGAAGCTTTCTTT; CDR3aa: CASSRRVVGQANTEAFF
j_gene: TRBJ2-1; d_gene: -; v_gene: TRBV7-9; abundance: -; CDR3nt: TGTGCCAGCAGCTTAGGAGATGCAGGGGAATTCTTC; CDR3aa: CASSLGDAGEFF
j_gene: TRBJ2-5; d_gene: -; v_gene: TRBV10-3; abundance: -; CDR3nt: TGTGCCATCAGTCTCCTAGCCGGGGAGACCCAGTACTTC; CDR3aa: CAISLLAGETQYF
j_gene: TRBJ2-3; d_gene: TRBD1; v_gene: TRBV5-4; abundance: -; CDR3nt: TGTGCCAGCAGCTTGGAGACAGGGGGCGCAGGAGATACGCAGTATTTT; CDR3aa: CASSLETGGAGDTQYF
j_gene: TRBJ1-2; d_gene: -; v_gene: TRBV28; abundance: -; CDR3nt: TGTGCCAGCAGTAAACAGGGTTTGGTCTACACCTTC; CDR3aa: CASSKQGLVYTF
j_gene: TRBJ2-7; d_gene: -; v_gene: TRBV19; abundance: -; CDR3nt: TGTGCCAGTAGTATAGTAGGGGGAATCGGCTCCTACGAGCAGTACTTC; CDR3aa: CASSIVGGIGSYEQYF
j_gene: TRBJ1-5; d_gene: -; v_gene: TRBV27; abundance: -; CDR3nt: TGTGCCAGCAGTCCAGGGATCAGCAATCAGCCCCAGCATTTT; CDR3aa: CASSPGISNQPQHF
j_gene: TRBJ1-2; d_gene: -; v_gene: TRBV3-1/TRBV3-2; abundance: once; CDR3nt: TGTGCCAGCAGCCAAGATGGGGCCATCCGGGTCCCCCACTATGGCTACACCTTC; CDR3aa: CASSQDGAIRVPHYGYTF
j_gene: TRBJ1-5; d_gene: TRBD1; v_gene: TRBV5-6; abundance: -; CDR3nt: TGTGCCAGCAGCTTGTTAAGGGGGCATCAGCCCCAGCATTTT; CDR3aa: CASSLLRGHQPQHF
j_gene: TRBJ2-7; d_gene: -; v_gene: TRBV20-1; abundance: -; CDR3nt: TGCAGTGCTCGCGGGGCCCACGAGCAGTACTTC; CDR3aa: CSARGAHEQYF
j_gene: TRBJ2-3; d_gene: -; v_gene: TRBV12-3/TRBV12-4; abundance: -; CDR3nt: TGTGCCAGTTCCCTGACAGATACGCAGTATTTT; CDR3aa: CASSLTDTQYF